This T cell receptor beta chain is from a study of blood T cell repertoires in COVID-19. In the study overall: Acute and convalescent COVID-19 specimens originated in the United States, Italy and Spain. From T cells, B-cell-depleted T cells, or PBMCs came the material, which was cDNA or gDNA.

Only in-frame clones appear in the TCRdb table, and some are missing; sequencing was by immunoSEQ multiplex PCR. Among more than 85,000 clones listed, approximately 92% were seen once. Seattle participants joined during active infection and were tracked over time. Germline CDR1 SNHLY, CDR2 FYNNEI. Trimming removed 0 bases from V and 6 bases from J, with 14 bases in between. This CDR3 is 15 amino acids long. The specimen was peripheral blood. The receptor's source is a woman in her forties or fifties with COVID-19, enrolled during active disease. The chain carries TRBV2 and TRBJ1-2, with a tentative D call TRBD1 (5 bases). CDR3 DNA sequence: TGTGCCAGCAGTGAAGCAACCCCAGGGTTTCATGGCTACACCTTC. It is translated as CASSEATPGFHGYTF.